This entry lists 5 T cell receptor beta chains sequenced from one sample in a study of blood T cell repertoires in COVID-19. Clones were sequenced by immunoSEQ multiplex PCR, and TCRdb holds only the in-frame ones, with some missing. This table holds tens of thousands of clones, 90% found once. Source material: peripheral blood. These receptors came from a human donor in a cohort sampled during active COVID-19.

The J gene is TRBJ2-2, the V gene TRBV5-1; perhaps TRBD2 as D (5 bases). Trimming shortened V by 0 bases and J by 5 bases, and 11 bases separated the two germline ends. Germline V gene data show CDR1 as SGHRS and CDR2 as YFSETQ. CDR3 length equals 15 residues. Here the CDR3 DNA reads TGCGCCAGCAGCTTGGCAGCCCCGGGGACCGGGGAGCTGTTTTTT. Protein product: CASSLAAPGTGELFF.

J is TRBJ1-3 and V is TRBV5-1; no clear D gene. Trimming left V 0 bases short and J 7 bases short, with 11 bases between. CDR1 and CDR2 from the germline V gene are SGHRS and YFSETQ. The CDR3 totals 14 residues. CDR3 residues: CASSLGSGLNTIYF. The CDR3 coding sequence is TGCGCCAGCAGCTTGGGCAGTGGTTTGAACACCATATATTTT.

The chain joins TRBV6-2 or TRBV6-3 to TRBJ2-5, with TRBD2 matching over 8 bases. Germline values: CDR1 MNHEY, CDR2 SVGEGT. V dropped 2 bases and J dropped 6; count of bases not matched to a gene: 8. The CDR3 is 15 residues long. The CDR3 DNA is TGTGCCAGCAGTTACGGAGCGGGGGCCGTAAAGACCCAGTACTTC. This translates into CASSYGAGAVKTQYF.

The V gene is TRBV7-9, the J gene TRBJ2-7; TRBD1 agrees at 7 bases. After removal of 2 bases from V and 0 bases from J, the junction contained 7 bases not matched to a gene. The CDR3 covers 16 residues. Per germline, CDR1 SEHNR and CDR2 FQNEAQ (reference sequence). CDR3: CASSLRGPPISYEQYF. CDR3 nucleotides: TGTGCCAGCAGCTTAAGGGGGCCGCCGATCTCCTACGAGCAGTACTTC.

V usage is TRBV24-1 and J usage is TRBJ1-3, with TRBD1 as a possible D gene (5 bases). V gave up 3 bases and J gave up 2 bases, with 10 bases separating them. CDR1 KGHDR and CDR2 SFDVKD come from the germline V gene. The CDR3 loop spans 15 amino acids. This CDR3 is CATSDTRTTGNTIYF. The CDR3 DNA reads TGTGCCACCAGTGATACAAGGACAACTGGAAACACCATATATTTT.